The following is a TCR beta chain sequence with its context. The data derive from a study of preoperative IRX-2 immunotherapy in early breast cancer. V was pared by 6 bases and J by 5 bases, with 9 bases of the junction left unmatched. CDR3 size: 14 residues. CDR1 is LNHDA and CDR2 is SQIVND in the germline V gene (reference sequence). Here immunoSEQ multiplex PCR was the method, and the copy in TCRdb shows in-frame clones only, minus some. The sample shows 25,000 to 30,000 clones, 82% of them seen only once. The treatment is: preoperative locoregional IRX-2 cytokine immunotherapy. This phase Ib study tested locoregional IRX-2 cytokine immunotherapy given before surgery.

The biological material was taken from a patient treated with IRX-2 immunotherapy. This sequence was found in a human donor with breast cancer. This rearrangement joins TRBV19 to TRBJ1-2, with TRBD1 matching over 7 bases. This CDR3 reads CASRTPGTDYGYTF. The CDR3 DNA is TGTGCCAGTAGAACCCCGGGGACAGATTATGGCTACACCTTC.